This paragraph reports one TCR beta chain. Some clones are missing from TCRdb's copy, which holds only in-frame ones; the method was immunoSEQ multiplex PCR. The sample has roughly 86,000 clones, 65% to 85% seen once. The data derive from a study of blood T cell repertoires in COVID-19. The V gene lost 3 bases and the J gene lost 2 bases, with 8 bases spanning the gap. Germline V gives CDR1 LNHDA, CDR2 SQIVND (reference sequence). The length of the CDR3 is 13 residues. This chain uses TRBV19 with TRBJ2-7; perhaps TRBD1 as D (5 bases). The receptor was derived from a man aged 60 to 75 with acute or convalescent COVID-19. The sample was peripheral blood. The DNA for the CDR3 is TGTGCCAGTAGTATGGACATCACCTACGAGCAGTACTTC. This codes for CASSMDITYEQYF.